These 23 T cell receptor beta chains were sequenced from one sample in a study of T cell responses to AZD1222 COVID-19 vaccine. This table comes from immunoSEQ multiplex PCR, and its TCRdb copy is limited to in-frame clones, with some not included. The table has 150,000 to 160,000 clones, roughly nine tenths seen once. The specimen comprised peripheral blood, sampled on day 0 of MenACWY control vaccination. These receptors originate from an adult in good health.

V is TRBV5-8 and J is TRBJ1-4; D gene uncertain. The CDR3 spans 14 residues. Deletions cut 9 bases from V and 5 bases from J, with 17 bases between. Germline V gene sequence: CDR1 SGHTS, CDR2 YDEGEE. The CDR3 here is CATRLWGGNEKLFF. The CDR3 DNA is TGTGCCACCAGACTATGGGGAGGGAATGAAAAACTGTTTTTT.

This clone was recorded only once. This chain connects TRBV3-1 (or the pseudogene TRBV3-2) to TRBJ2-6; D not certain. The germline CDR1 and CDR2 sequences are LGHDT and YNNKEL (reference sequence). V dropped 4 bases and J dropped 0 bases, with 16 bases sitting between them. This CDR3 contains 18 residues. DNA for the CDR3: TGTGCCAGCAGCCCGTTACGGGTGGAGACCTCTGGGGCCAACGTCCTGACTTTC. Translated: CASSPLRVETSGANVLTF.

This chain connects TRBV4-1 to TRBJ2-5; no definite D call. CDR3 length: 14 amino acids. Germline V gene lookup returns CDR1 MGHRA and CDR2 YSYEKL. V was cut by 4 bases and J by 2 bases, with 11 bases left in between. The CDR3: CASSPPGLQETQYF. The CDR3 DNA sequence: TGCGCCAGCAGCCCCCCCGGGCTTCAAGAGACCCAGTACTTC.

This clone was observed a single time. At one end the junction does not follow the germline gene, possibly because of a read error. The chain recombines TRBV18 with TRBJ2-2; the match to TRBD2 covers 13 bases. The germline gives CDR1 KGHSH, CDR2 LQKENI. The CDR3 has 14 amino acids. The CDR3 region is CASTRTSGSPPVVF. CDR3 bases: TGTGCCAGCACCCGGACTAGCGGGAGCCCACCCGTGGTTTTT.

V is TRBV11-3 and J is TRBJ2-1; 8 positions agree with TRBD2. This CDR3 comprises 15 residues. Germline values: CDR1 SGHNT, CDR2 YENEEA. V was pared by 3 bases and J by 10 bases, with 11 bases of the junction left unmatched. DNA of the CDR3: TGTGCCAGCAGCTTTAGAAGCGGGAGTAGGCAGGAGCAGTTCTTC. It specifies CASSFRSGSRQEQFF.

This clone was counted once. J is TRBJ1-4 and V is TRBV19, with TRBD1 as a possible D gene (6 bases). The CDR3 sequence is 17 residues long. The ends were cut back, 1 base at V and 0 bases at J, with 12 bases in the middle. The germline CDR1 and CDR2 sequences are LNHDA and SQIVND (reference sequence). The CDR3 DNA is TGTGCCAGTAGTATAGGCGGGACAACTGCAACTAATGAAAAACTGTTTTTT. Encoded protein: CASSIGGTTATNEKLFF.

The V gene is TRBV19, the J gene TRBJ2-3, with D perhaps matching TRBD1 or TRBD2 (5 bases each). Trimming cost V 10 bases and J 6 bases, with 11 bases left between them. The CDR3 sequence is 11 residues long. The germline gives CDR1 LNHDA, CDR2 SQIVND (reference sequence). In DNA, the CDR3 is TGTGCCATCCTCTGGGGGGATACGCAGTATTTT. As protein: CAILWGDTQYF.

V gene TRBV24-1 combines with J gene TRBJ1-4, with D uncertain. The germline V gene has CDR1 KGHDR and CDR2 SFDVKD. With 5 bases removed from V and 3 bases from J, the gap between germline ends came to 9 bases. The CDR3 covers 14 residues. For the CDR3, the DNA is TGTGCCACCAGTGGTAGGCCCTCTAATGAAAAACTGTTTTTT. Its translation: CATSGRPSNEKLFF.

This chain links TRBV6-6 with TRBJ1-2; no clear D gene. This CDR3 contains 14 residues. CDR1 and CDR2 (germline): MNHNY, SVGAGI (reference sequence). Trimming removed 5 bases at V and 2 bases at J, with 12 bases between. The CDR3: CASSTTDGNYGYTF. CDR3 sequence (DNA): TGTGCCAGCAGTACCACCGACGGGAACTATGGCTACACCTTC.

This chain connects TRBV7-8 to TRBJ1-3, with D possibly being TRBD1 (5 bases). This CDR3 comprises 15 residues. In germline, CDR1 is SGHVS, CDR2 FQNEAQ. Deletions cut 8 bases from V and 2 bases from J, with 16 bases between. The CDR3 loop is CASRHGRGAGNTIYF. The CDR3 nucleotides are TGTGCCAGCCGACACGGGAGGGGCGCTGGAAACACCATATATTTT.

CDR3: CASTLTGGSGELFF. In DNA, the CDR3 is TGCGCCAGCACCTTGACCGGGGGCTCCGGGGAGCTGTTTTTT. The chain couples TRBV4-1 to TRBJ2-2, with D perhaps matching TRBD1 or TRBD2 (6 bases each). CDR3 length equals 14 residues. The germline V and J ends were trimmed by 7 bases and 6 bases, with 15 bases remaining between them. From germline, CDR1 is MGHRA and CDR2 YSYEKL.

The chain is built from TRBV5-4 and TRBJ2-7, with 8 positions matching TRBD2. Looked up from germline, CDR1 is SGHNT and CDR2 is YYREEE (reference sequence). J gave up 6 bases and V 3 bases, and 5 bases lay outside the gene matches. CDR3 length equals 13 residues. The CDR3 spells CASSSTSAPEQYF. For the CDR3, the DNA is TGTGCCAGCAGCTCGACTAGCGCACCCGAGCAGTACTTC.

The gene calls are TRBV27 and TRBJ2-7; D gene unclear. This CDR3 is built from 14 residues. The V gene's germline CDR1 is MNHEY and CDR2 SMNVEV (reference sequence). V gave up 0 bases and J gave up 2 bases, with 8 bases separating them. The CDR3 DNA is TGTGCCAGCAGTTTATCGTACGGTCCCTACGAGCAGTACGTC. Its translation is CASSLSYGPYEQYV.

This rearrangement joins TRBV19 to TRBJ2-3; D is ambiguous. Germline V gives CDR1 LNHDA, CDR2 SQIVND (reference sequence). The CDR3 loop spans 11 amino acids. Deletions cut 1 base from V and 6 bases from J, with 2 bases between. In DNA, the CDR3 is TGTGCCAGTAGTATAGGGGATACGCAGTATTTT. It codes for CASSIGDTQYF.

In regard to this clone: The same CDR3 arises from other DNA sequences in this sample as well. The gene calls are TRBV14 and TRBJ1-5; perhaps TRBD1 as D (5 bases). The CDR3 length is 14 residues. The germline V gene encodes CDR1 SGHDN and CDR2 FVKESK. V shed 2 bases and J shed 3 bases, with 8 bases lying between them. CDR3 region: CASSQRGNNQPQHF. DNA for the CDR3: TGTGCCAGCAGCCAACGGGGGAACAATCAGCCCCAGCATTTT.

The chain employs TRBV21-1 and TRBJ2-3; the table's D call, TRBD1, has no DNA check behind it. TRBV21-1 is designated a pseudogene. This CDR3 spans 16 amino acids. The CDR3 protein is CASSKEVARSTDTQYF. The DNA of the CDR3 is TGTGCCAGCAGCAAAGAAGTGGCCAGAAGCACAGATACGCAGTATTTT.

The V and J genes are TRBV11-2 and TRBJ2-3; unclear D gene. Per germline, CDR1 SGHAT and CDR2 FQNNGV. The ends were cut back, 0 bases at V and 2 bases at J, with 15 bases in the middle. The CDR3 is made up of 17 amino acids. The CDR3: CASSLDFSDTLTDTQYF. The CDR3 nucleotides read TGTGCCAGCAGCTTAGATTTCTCCGACACCCTCACAGATACGCAGTATTTT.

The chain couples TRBV27 to TRBJ2-7, with 9 nucleotides matching TRBD2. Trimming at V came to 3 bases and at J to 5 bases, leaving 5 bases not matched to a gene. The germline V gene encodes CDR1 MNHEY and CDR2 SMNVEV (reference sequence). CDR3 length: 14 residues. The DNA of the CDR3 is TGTGCCAGCAGTTTTAGCGGGAGACTCGACGAGCAGTACGTC. This gives the protein CASSFSGRLDEQYV.

V and J are TRBV11-3 and TRBJ1-1; 9 nucleotides agree with TRBD1. CDR1 and CDR2 from the germline V gene are SGHNT and YENEEA. Germline trimming cut 5 bases from V and 4 bases from J; bases unmatched to any gene: 8. The CDR3 runs 15 residues. The CDR3 nucleotides are TGTGCCAGCAGCCAGGACAGGGGAATTAGCACTGAAGCTTTCTTT. Translated, it gives CASSQDRGISTEAFF.

J is TRBJ2-3 and V is TRBV30; D call uncertain. CDR3 length equals 13 residues. V lost 5 bases and J lost 0, with 9 bases in between. Germline CDR1 reads GTSNPN; CDR2 reads SVGIG (reference sequence). CDR3 sequence reads: CAWVLRSTDTQYF. The CDR3 bases are TGTGCCTGGGTTTTAAGGAGCACAGATACGCAGTATTTT. The full variable domain, rest sourced from reference TRBV30 and TRBJ2-3, is SQTIHQWPATLVQPVGSPLSLECTVEGTSNPNLYWYRQAAGRGLQLLFYSVGIGQISSEVPQNLSASRPQDRQFILSSKKLLLSDSGFYLCAWVLRSTDTQYFGPGTRLTVL.

This sequence joins TRBV4-2 and TRBJ1-4, with D possibly being TRBD1 (6 bases). The CDR3 is 17 amino acids. Trimming cost V 1 base and J 0 bases, with 12 bases left between them. Germline V gives CDR1 LGHNA, CDR2 YNFKEQ. The CDR3 sequence: CASSQGNRAATNEKLFF. The CDR3 DNA is TGTGCCAGCAGCCAAGGGAACAGGGCAGCAACTAATGAAAAACTGTTTTTT.

The rearrangement uses TRBV5-1 and TRBJ1-4; 7 bases align to TRBD1. CDR1 is SGHRS, CDR2 YFSETQ, per germline. The CDR3 contains 14 residues. The ends lost 6 bases at V and 8 bases at J; junction bases unmatched: 10. CDR3 in DNA: TGCGCCAGCAACGAACAGGGGCCAGGGGAAAAACTGTTTTTT. Translating gives CASNEQGPGEKLFF. The full variable domain, with the rest looked up from reference TRBV5-1 and TRBJ1-4, is KAGVTQTPRYLIKTRGQQVTLSCSPISGHRSVSWYQQTPGQGLQFLFEYFSETQRNKGNFPGRFSGRQFSNSRSEMNVSTLELGDSALYLCASNEQGPGEKLFFGSGTQLSVL.

The chain links TRBV19 to TRBJ2-3, with D unclear. The V and J ends lost 4 bases and 0 bases respectively, with 14 bases between them. The CDR3 is made up of 16 amino acids. Germline values: CDR1 LNHDA, CDR2 SQIVND (reference sequence). CDR3 region: CASSKAGWSSTDTQYF. The CDR3 DNA reads as TGTGCCAGTAGTAAAGCCGGTTGGTCAAGCACAGATACGCAGTATTTT.